The next 17 T cell receptor beta chains were all read from a single sample in a study of blood T cell repertoires in COVID-19. Profiling relied on immunoSEQ multiplex PCR, and the TCRdb table lists in-frame clones only, not all of them. The data hold 370,000 or so clones, with roughly 86% observed a single time. Material for sequencing was peripheral blood. Every receptor here comes from a human donor with acute or convalescent COVID-19. The donor label of this sample is uncertain.

This clone was recorded only once. This chain uses TRBV27 with TRBJ1-1; D is possibly TRBD1 (6 bases). CDR1 is MNHEY, CDR2 SMNVEV, per germline (reference sequence). Between the trimmed V and J ends, which lost 6 bases and 1 base, there was a span of 21 bases. CDR3 length: 17 residues. CDR3 amino acids: CASRVRGYRVGNTEAFF. The CDR3 coding sequence is TGTGCCAGCAGGGTGAGGGGATACAGGGTAGGGAACACTGAAGCTTTCTTT.

This chain connects TRBV18 to TRBJ2-3; 8 nucleotides match TRBD1. The CDR3 consists of 15 residues. V lost 6 bases and J lost 2; bases outside the gene matches: 7. Germline CDR1 reads KGHSH; CDR2 reads LQKENI. CDR3 amino acids: CASSRDRGDTDTQYF. The CDR3 nucleotides are TGTGCCAGCTCGCGCGACAGGGGAGACACAGATACGCAGTATTTT.

As to this clone: The sample holds other DNA sequences that translate to the same CDR3. V gene TRBV5-6 combines with J gene TRBJ2-1, with D hard to call. Trimming pared 2 bases from V and 9 bases from J, leaving 6 bases between. Germline V gene sequence: CDR1 SGHDT, CDR2 YYEEEE. The CDR3 covers 11 residues. The CDR3 region is CASSLSVEQFF. CDR3 in DNA: TGTGCCAGCAGCTTATCCGTTGAGCAGTTCTTC.

This chain joins TRBV5-4 and TRBJ1-1; tentatively, D is TRBD1 (6 bases). V was shortened by 4 bases and J by 2 bases, with 21 bases between the two germline ends. CDR1 is SGHNT, CDR2 YYREEE, per germline (reference sequence). The CDR3 runs to 17 residues. The CDR3 DNA follows: TGTGCCAGCAGCAATGTTCCGGGACACCGGATAAACACTGAAGCTTTCTTT. It translates to CASSNVPGHRINTEAFF.

This clone was seen only a few times. The chain links TRBV11-2 to TRBJ2-7, with TRBD2 identical over 8 bases. CDR1 is SGHAT and CDR2 is FQNNGV in the germline V gene. Germline trimming cut 5 bases from V and 2 bases from J; bases unmatched to any gene: 2. The CDR3 sequence is 13 residues long. DNA for the CDR3: TGTGCCAGCAGCGGGACTAGGGCCTACGAGCAGTACTTC. This sequence encodes CASSGTRAYEQYF.

In DNA form, the CDR3 reads TGTGCCAGCAGCCAAGGCCGGGACAGCGGGGAGCTGTTTTTT. It encodes CASSQGRDSGELFF. V and J are TRBV4-2 and TRBJ2-2; 7 nucleotides match TRBD1. Trimming cost V 1 base and J 7 bases; bases outside gene matches: 3. The CDR3 runs 14 residues. Germline V lookup: CDR1 LGHNA, CDR2 YNFKEQ.

The rearrangement uses TRBV2 and TRBJ1-1; D is unresolved. V lost 4 bases and J lost 2, with 8 bases in between. The CDR3 extends over 13 amino acids. CDR1 and CDR2 from the germline V gene are SNHLY and FYNNEI. CDR3 bases: TGTGCCAGCAGTGTTGAGGTAAACACTGAAGCTTTCTTT. Encoded protein: CASSVEVNTEAFF.

J is TRBJ2-7 and V is TRBV6-2 or TRBV6-3; a possible D gene is TRBD1 (5 bases). This CDR3 is 16 amino acids long. The germline gives CDR1 MNHEY, CDR2 SVGEGT. V lost 0 bases and J lost 0, with 12 bases in between. CDR3 coding DNA: TGTGCCAGCAGTTACTCGGTCAGGGAACCCTCCTACGAGCAGTACTTC. This sequence encodes CASSYSVREPSYEQYF.

The rearrangement links TRBV3-1 (or the pseudogene TRBV3-2) to TRBJ1-5; 9 bases agree with TRBD1. There are 14 residues in the CDR3. J lost 10 bases, V lost 4 bases, and 8 bases had no gene match. The V gene's germline CDR1 is LGHDT and CDR2 YNNKEL (reference sequence). This CDR3 reads CASSPGTGRLPQHF. The CDR3 DNA reads as TGTGCCAGCAGCCCGGGGACAGGGCGCTTACCCCAGCATTTT.

The V gene is TRBV7-9, the J gene TRBJ2-7; 10 positions agree with TRBD2. The V gene's germline CDR1 is SEHNR and CDR2 FQNEAQ (reference sequence). CDR3 size: 15 residues. After removal of 5 bases from V and 2 bases from J, the junction contained 6 bases not matched to a gene. CDR3 sequence reads: CASSASSGRTYEQYF. DNA of the CDR3: TGTGCCAGCAGCGCGTCTAGCGGGAGAACCTACGAGCAGTACTTC.

V usage is TRBV7-9 and J usage is TRBJ1-1; a weak D match, TRBD1 (5 bases). V lost 1 base and J 11 bases, leaving 14 bases between the germline ends. CDR1 is SEHNR, CDR2 FQNEAQ, per germline (reference sequence). The length of the CDR3 is 13 residues. CDR3 sequence (DNA): TGTGCCAGCAGCTTAGTATTGGGGCAGTCGGCTTTCTTT. The encoded protein is CASSLVLGQSAFF.

The chain carries TRBV7-9 and TRBJ2-5; D possibly corresponds to TRBD2 (5 bases). Trimming removed 11 bases at V and 10 bases at J, with 8 bases between. The CDR3 is 8 residues long. The germline gives CDR1 SEHNR, CDR2 FQNEAQ (reference sequence). The CDR3 sequence: CAWGDQYF. CDR3 bases: TGTGCCTGGGGAGACCAGTACTTC.

This clone has just one count. The chain carries TRBV30 and TRBJ2-1; maybe TRBD1 (6 bases). V was pared by 3 bases and J by 4 bases, with 16 bases between. This CDR3 region has 15 residues. In germline, CDR1 is GTSNPN, CDR2 SVGIG (reference sequence). CDR3 sequence reads: CAWRRDILDYNEQFF. As DNA, the CDR3 is TGTGCCTGGAGGAGGGACATCCTCGATTACAATGAGCAGTTCTTC.

The V call is TRBV7-9, the J call TRBJ1-3; D gene uncertain. Germline loops: CDR1 SEHNR, CDR2 FQNEAQ (reference sequence). With 2 bases removed from V and 13 bases from J, the gap between germline ends came to 15 bases. The CDR3 is 13 amino acids. The CDR3 region is CASSLREESTIYF. CDR3 bases: TGTGCCAGCAGCTTAAGGGAGGAGAGCACAATATATTTT.

J is TRBJ2-2 and V is TRBV5-4, with D hard to call. Germline loops: CDR1 SGHNT, CDR2 YYREEE (reference sequence). The V end was cut by 1 base, the J end by 7 bases, with 5 bases between. CDR3 length: 12 residues. Here the CDR3 reads CASSLYIGELFF. The CDR3 coding sequence is TGTGCCAGCAGCTTGTATATCGGGGAGCTGTTTTTT.

The rearrangement links TRBV5-1 to TRBJ1-4; tentative D call: TRBD1 (6 bases). The germline V gene has CDR1 SGHRS and CDR2 YFSETQ. Deletions cut 0 bases from V and 4 bases from J, with 13 bases between. The CDR3 sequence is 16 residues long. The CDR3 sequence is CASSLVGQRHNEKLFF. CDR3 nucleotides: TGCGCCAGCAGCTTGGTCGGACAGAGACATAATGAAAAACTGTTTTTT.

This rearrangement joins TRBV4-1 to TRBJ2-7, with 11 positions matching TRBD2. Trimming at V came to 0 bases and at J to 1 base, leaving 2 bases not matched to a gene. This CDR3 has 16 amino acids. Germline V CDR1 and CDR2: MGHRA, YSYEKL. This chain's CDR3 is CASSQEGTSGSYEQYF. CDR3 nucleotide sequence: TGCGCCAGCAGCCAAGAGGGGACTAGCGGTTCCTACGAGCAGTACTTC.